The 13 T cell receptor beta chains below were found in one sample sequenced in a study of T cell responses to AZD1222 COVID-19 vaccine (dated by TCRdb to the early 2020s). Per the publication, the time point label means: baseline before first vaccination. The library was made by the immunoSEQ multiplex PCR assay. TCRdb stores this immuneACCESS table with in-frame sequences only. Part of the clones is absent; in the studies checked, under half of the shortfall reflects unresolved V genes, and no reason is known for the rest. For this sample there are 88,000 or so clones; around 90% appear just once. The top ten clonotypes cover 2.4% of the sample. This material consisted of peripheral blood, taken on day 0 of AZD1222 vaccination. The receptors stem from an adult in good health.

V and J are TRBV21-1 and TRBJ1-1. TRBV21-1 represents a pseudogene. The length of the CDR3 is 16 residues. The CDR3 bases are TGTGCCAGCCGCCTGGACGGTCCTATGGTGATCACTGAAGCTTTCTTT. This encodes CASRLDGPMVITEAFF.

Only a few counts were recorded for this clone. The junction departs from the called germline gene at one end, perhaps through a read error. This rearrangement joins TRBV6-1 to TRBJ1-5; D is uncertain. This CDR3 is built from 14 residues. Germline V gives CDR1 MNHNS, CDR2 SASEGT. CDR3 region: CASREGRPNQPQHF. As DNA, the CDR3 is TGTGCCAGCAGGGAAGGACGGCCCAATCAGCCCCAGCATTTT.

This clone has just a few counts. This rearrangement joins TRBV4-2 to TRBJ2-7; weak D call: TRBD2 (6 bases). The CDR3 has 15 residues. Germline V gives CDR1 LGHNA, CDR2 YNFKEQ. Trimming took off 0 bases at V and 0 bases at J, with 9 bases between the two ends. CDR3 nucleotide sequence: TGTGCCAGCAGCCAAGAAGGAGGGAGCTCCTACGAGCAGTACTTC. This sequence encodes CASSQEGGSSYEQYF.

CDR3 sequence (DNA): TGTGCCAGCAGTTTGGGGGGGCTCCATGGCTACACCTTC. Residues: CASSLGGLHGYTF. J is TRBJ1-2 and V is TRBV27, with a possible D match to TRBD1 (6 bases). Trimming removed 3 bases from V and 6 bases from J, with 11 bases in between. In germline, CDR1 is MNHEY, CDR2 SMNVEV (reference sequence). This CDR3 has 13 amino acids.

The chain employs TRBV18 and TRBJ2-7; a weak D match, TRBD1 (7 bases). This CDR3 is built from 14 residues. Germline CDR1 is KGHSH and CDR2 is LQKENI. V shed 3 bases and J shed 2 bases, with 11 bases lying between them. The CDR3 region has the DNA TGTGCCAGCTCACCGGGACAGCGGGCCTACGAGCAGTACTTC. The encoded protein is CASSPGQRAYEQYF.

The chain couples TRBV10-3 to TRBJ2-5, with 7 positions matching TRBD2. CDR3 length: 14 amino acids. Per the germline V gene, CDR1 is ENHRY and CDR2 is SYGVKD. Trimming at V came to 2 bases and at J to 4 bases, leaving 4 bases not matched to a gene. Here the CDR3 DNA reads TGTGCCATCAGTGAGGGGGAGGGGCGAGAGACCCAGTACTTC. Encoded protein: CAISEGEGRETQYF.

The chain links TRBV6-5 to TRBJ1-1; D unclear. Germline values: CDR1 MNHEY, CDR2 SVGAGI. The CDR3 contains 13 residues. Trimming took 4 bases from V and 3 from J, leaving 9 bases between them. CDR3 nucleotides: TGTGCCAGCAGTTCAGTGGGAGACACTGAAGCTTTCTTT. Translated, it gives CASSSVGDTEAFF.

This chain uses TRBV2 with TRBJ1-5, with TRBD1 identical over 7 bases. J gave up 0 bases and V 6 bases, and 2 bases lay outside the gene matches. Germline loops: CDR1 SNHLY, CDR2 FYNNEI. The CDR3 runs to 14 residues. The CDR3 DNA sequence: TGTGCCAGCAGCAGACAGGGTAGCAATCAGCCCCAGCATTTT. Translating it yields CASSRQGSNQPQHF.

In this sample, this clone turned up once. This sequence joins TRBV11-2 and TRBJ2-1; 9 nucleotides match TRBD2. V trimming: 1 base; J trimming: 2 bases; junction bases outside the gene matches: 0. The CDR3 sequence is 15 residues long. CDR1 is SGHAT, CDR2 FQNNGV, per germline. The CDR3 region has the DNA TGTGCCAGCAGCTTAGCTAGCGGGACCTACAATGAGCAGTTCTTC. Translating gives CASSLASGTYNEQFF. Full variable domain (missing parts from reference TRBV11-2 and TRBJ2-1): EAGVAQSPRYKIIEKRQSVAFWCNPISGHATLYWYQQILGQGPKLLIQFQNNGVVDDSQLPKDRFSAERLKGVDSTLKIQPAKLEDSAVYLCASSLASGTYNEQFFGPGTRLTVL.

The rearrangement joins TRBV9 to TRBJ1-4; D unclear. The germline V and J ends were trimmed by 0 bases and 7 bases, with 10 bases remaining between them. The CDR3 is made up of 14 amino acids. Looked up from germline, CDR1 is SGDLS and CDR2 is YYNGEE. The CDR3 spells CASSVVAQSEKLFF. The CDR3 DNA sequence: TGTGCCAGCAGCGTAGTAGCTCAGTCTGAAAAACTGTTTTTT.

The gene calls are TRBV19 and TRBJ2-1; TRBD2 agrees at 10 bases. In germline, CDR1 is LNHDA, CDR2 SQIVND (reference sequence). The length of the CDR3 is 15 residues. J gave up 7 bases and V 5 bases, and 8 bases lay outside the gene matches. CDR3 coding DNA: TGTGCCAGTAGTTTAAGCGGGGGGGCCTGGAATGAGCAGTTCTTC. This sequence encodes CASSLSGGAWNEQFF.

This clone was seen a single time. V is TRBV6-1 and J is TRBJ1-5; D gene uncertain. There are 12 residues in the CDR3. V was trimmed by 3 bases and J by 5 bases, leaving 5 bases between them. The V gene's germline CDR1 is MNHNS and CDR2 SASEGT. CDR3 bases: TGTGCCAGCAGTGATCGGGATCAGCCCCAGCATTTT. This codes for CASSDRDQPQHF.

The chain has TRBV3-1 (or the pseudogene TRBV3-2) and TRBJ2-7; TRBD2 matches 8 bases. CDR1 and CDR2 from the germline V gene are LGHDT and YNNKEL (reference sequence). V trimming: 2 bases; J trimming: 5 bases; junction bases outside the gene matches: 8. There are 15 residues in the CDR3. In nucleotides, the CDR3 is TGTGCCAGCAGCCAAAGAGCGGGAGTAGGGAACGAGCAGTACTTC. The encoded protein is CASSQRAGVGNEQYF.